This T cell receptor (beta chain) was captured in a study of T cells in Graves' hyperthyroidism and ophthalmopathy. Absence of ophthalmopathy progression within 18 months defined stable Graves' hyperthyroidism. The sample holds many counts of this clonotype. The CDR3 runs 16 residues. CDR1 is SEHNR, CDR2 FQNEAQ, per germline (reference sequence). With 1 base removed from V and 6 bases from J, the gap between germline ends came to 15 bases. Amplified TCR beta CDR3 regions came from RNA transcripts. RT-PCR in the first round (using the HTBI primer set) targeted the TCR CDR3. TCRdb reanalysed the multiplex PCR reads using MiXCR and keeps one entry per CDR3 protein. Of some 690,000 distinct CDR3 sequences in the sample, approximately 15% were seen once.

The origin of this receptor is a man aged 50-59 years with Graves' hyperthyroidism. The chain links TRBV7-9 to TRBJ2-2; tentative D call: TRBD2 (6 bases). The sample consisted of blood. DNA for the CDR3: TGTGCCAGCAGCTTAGTTCCAGCCGGGAGCCCCGGGGAGCTGTTTTTT. Translated: CASSLVPAGSPGELFF. The whole variable domain, remainder taken from reference TRBV7-9 and TRBJ2-2, is DTGVSQNPRHKITKRGQNVTFRCDPISEHNRLYWYRQTLGQGPEFLTYFQNEAQLEKSRLLSDRFSAERPKGSFSTLEIQRTEQGDSAMYLCASSLVPAGSPGELFFGEGSRLTVL.